This T cell receptor (beta chain) came from a study of blood T cell repertoires in COVID-19. TCRdb's copy holds only in-frame clones and misses some; the assay was immunoSEQ multiplex PCR. The sample holds around 160,000 clones; over 80% are singletons and the top ten take under 7%. The CDR3 is 12 amino acids. Trimming shortened V by 5 bases and J by 2 bases, and 7 bases separated the two germline ends. Germline CDR1 SGHTA, CDR2 FQGNSA. The receptor was derived from a woman between 45 and 60 years old who had been exposed to COVID-19. The V gene is TRBV7-2, the J gene TRBJ2-7; D is perhaps TRBD2 (6 bases). Sequences were obtained from PBMCs or T cells enriched from blood (not recorded which). CDR3 sequence reads: CASSRGAYEQYF. CDR3 nucleotides: TGTGCCAGCAGCCGCGGGGCCTACGAGCAGTACTTC.